These 27 T cell receptor beta chains originate from one sample sequenced in a study of blood T cells in healthy people across ages. With a J-beta primer mix and a sample-barcoded 5' primer, a second PCR ran about 7 to 12 cycles. TCRdb reprocessed the 5' RACE reads with MiXCR, giving one entry per CDR3 protein. The data contain some 1,500,000 distinct CDR3 sequences, 35% to 45% of them seen just once; the ten biggest clones take up over 3.5%. Sequencing input: blood. The receptors originated from a woman younger than 30 in good health.

This clonotype was picked up many times. The rearrangement uses TRBV20-1 and TRBJ2-3, with 7 bases fitting TRBD2. V shed 0 bases and J 2 bases; nucleotides not matched to a gene: 8. The CDR3 has 16 amino acids. From germline, CDR1 is DFQATT and CDR2 SNEGSKA (reference sequence). DNA for the CDR3: TGCAGTGCTAGAGATCCTCTAGCGGAAGACACAGATACGCAGTATTTT. This codes for CSARDPLAEDTDTQYF.

J is TRBJ2-3 and V is TRBV14; D gene unclear. The CDR3 runs 13 residues. Germline V gene data show CDR1 as SGHDN and CDR2 as FVKESK. V was trimmed by 8 bases and J by 1 base, leaving 10 bases between them. For the CDR3, the DNA is TGTGCCAGCGGCACGATGCGCACAGATACGCAGTATTTT. Translated: CASGTMRTDTQYF.

The chain employs TRBV6-1 and TRBJ2-1, with unresolved D. Trimming pared 10 bases from V and 6 bases from J, leaving 13 bases between. The CDR3 runs to 12 residues. Germline V gene sequence: CDR1 MNHNS, CDR2 SASEGT. CDR3 sequence reads: CANGPHPNEQFF. CDR3 DNA: TGTGCCAATGGGCCGCACCCCAATGAGCAGTTCTTC.

This clonotype is a singleton in its sample. The chain combines TRBV7-2 with TRBJ2-2; 9 bases align to TRBD1. In germline, CDR1 is SGHTA, CDR2 FQGNSA. V shed 8 bases and J 7 bases; nucleotides not matched to a gene: 5. CDR3 length: 13 residues. For the CDR3, the DNA is TGTGCCAGCGGGACAGGGCTAATCGGGGAGCTGTTTTTT. This sequence encodes CASGTGLIGELFF. The full variable domain, with the rest looked up from reference TRBV7-2 and TRBJ2-2, is GAGVSQSPSNKVTEKGKDVELRCDPISGHTALYWYRQSLGQGLEFLIYFQGNSAPDKSGLPSDRFSAERTGGSVSTLTIQRTQQEDSAVYLCASGTGLIGELFFGEGSRLTVL.

The chain couples TRBV27 to TRBJ1-2; D remains unclear. The CDR3 runs to 14 residues. From germline, CDR1 is MNHEY and CDR2 SMNVEV (reference sequence). Trimming took off 5 bases at V and 1 base at J, with 11 bases between the two ends. Here the CDR3 reads CASSTRRSNYGYTF. The CDR3 DNA is TGTGCCAGCAGTACCCGACGGAGTAACTATGGCTACACCTTC.

About this clonotype: A junction boundary mismatches the germline segment, possibly from a read error. The chain joins TRBV4-2 to TRBJ2-3; D might be TRBD2 (6 bases). In germline, CDR1 is LGHNA, CDR2 YNFKEQ. The CDR3 is made up of 16 amino acids. CDR3 sequence: CASSEEAGRSTDTQYF. For the CDR3, the DNA is TGTGCCAGCAGCGAAGAGGCGGGAAGGAGCACAGATACGCAGTATTTT.

This clonotype was seen a single time. The genes are TRBV12-3 or TRBV12-4 and TRBJ1-5; D call uncertain. The CDR3 length is 13 residues. V shed 0 bases and J shed 7 bases, with 7 bases lying between them. The CDR3 here is CASSLAGKQPQHF. The CDR3 DNA follows: TGTGCCAGCAGTTTAGCAGGAAAGCAGCCCCAGCATTTT.

The V gene is TRBV27, the J gene TRBJ1-4; D is unclear. The V end was cut by 5 bases, the J end by 7 bases, with 17 bases between. The CDR3 covers 15 residues. Germline loops: CDR1 MNHEY, CDR2 SMNVEV (reference sequence). CDR3 region: CASSPQLILGEKLFF. The CDR3 DNA reads TGTGCCAGCAGTCCCCAGCTTATATTGGGTGAAAAACTGTTTTTT.

This clonotype has only a few counts. For the CDR3, the DNA is TGCAGTGCTAGAGTTGGGCTAGCGGCTATTTACAATGAGCAGTTCTTC. Translated, it gives CSARVGLAAIYNEQFF. V is TRBV20-1 and J is TRBJ2-1; 7 nucleotides line up with TRBD2. CDR3 length equals 16 residues. J lost 4 bases, V lost 1 base, and 10 bases had no gene match. Germline CDR1 and CDR2: DFQATT and SNEGSKA (reference sequence).

This clonotype was seen more than once but under ten times. This chain joins TRBV29-1 and TRBJ1-4; no reliable D call. Germline lookup yields CDR1 SQVTM and CDR2 ANQGSEA. The CDR3 sequence is 13 residues long. CDR3 in DNA: TGCGCCGTCGATCGGCAGATTAATGAAAAACTGTTTTTT. Residues: CAVDRQINEKLFF.

The V call is TRBV29-1, the J call TRBJ2-7, with D possibly TRBD2 on 5 matching bases. The DNA end lines up better with TRBJ2-5; the J call may be wrong. Germline V gene sequence: CDR1 SQVTM, CDR2 ANQGSEA. This CDR3 contains 14 residues. This CDR3 reads CSVDVGGGKETQYF. In nucleotides, the CDR3 is TGCAGCGTTGATGTAGGTGGAGGAAAAGAGACCCAGTACTTC.

V gene TRBV20-1 combines with J gene TRBJ2-7; D uncertain. The CDR3 has 12 residues. Between the trimmed V and J ends, which lost 2 bases and 0 bases, there was a span of 5 bases. CDR1 and CDR2 from the germline V gene are DFQATT and SNEGSKA (reference sequence). In DNA, the CDR3 is TGCAGTGCTAGACGGCCCTCCTACGAGCAGTACTTC. Protein product: CSARRPSYEQYF.

This chain connects TRBV6-1 to TRBJ2-3; 7 bases align to TRBD2. Per the germline V gene, CDR1 is MNHNS and CDR2 is SASEGT. The CDR3 has 17 amino acids. V trimming: 5 bases; J trimming: 4 bases; junction bases outside the gene matches: 15. The CDR3 nucleotides are TGTGCCAGCAGTCCCCTTGGACTAGGTATTTCTGCAGATACGCAGTATTTT. Amino acids: CASSPLGLGISADTQYF.

This clonotype was counted a few times. The rearrangement uses TRBV29-1 and TRBJ2-3; D assignment may be TRBD1 or TRBD2 (5 bases each). This CDR3 is 15 amino acids long. Germline CDR1 is SQVTM and CDR2 is ANQGSEA. Trimming shortened V by 4 bases and J by 0 bases, and 14 bases separated the two germline ends. The CDR3 sequence is CSVVRVGDSTDTQYF. DNA for the CDR3: TGCAGCGTTGTTAGGGTTGGGGACAGCACAGATACGCAGTATTTT.

There are many counts of this clonotype. This chain links TRBV4-3 with TRBJ1-2; TRBD1 might be the D (6 bases). This CDR3 comprises 15 residues. V gave up 0 bases and J gave up 2 bases, with 10 bases separating them. CDR1 is LGHNA and CDR2 is YSLEER in the germline V gene. The CDR3 bases are TGCGCCAGCAGCCAAGACATTGGACAGAACTATGGCTACACCTTC. It specifies CASSQDIGQNYGYTF.

The chain links TRBV7-9 to TRBJ2-7; a weak D match, TRBD2 (6 bases). V lost 5 bases and J 7 bases, leaving 12 bases between the germline ends. The CDR3 consists of 12 residues. Germline loops: CDR1 SEHNR, CDR2 FQNEAQ (reference sequence). CDR3 nucleotides: TGTGCCAGCAGCGAAATCGGGGGTGAGCAGTACTTC. Translated: CASSEIGGEQYF.

The table lists this clonotype with a few counts. The genes are TRBV7-2 and TRBJ2-3; 8 positions match TRBD2. Germline CDR1 reads SGHTA; CDR2 reads FQGNSA. This CDR3 comprises 17 residues. With V trimmed by 2 bases and J by 5 bases, 12 bases remained unmatched. CDR3 nucleotides: TGTGCCAGCAGCTTACGGCCAGCGGGAGAAGTGGAAGATACGCAGTATTTT. The encoded protein is CASSLRPAGEVEDTQYF. Supplemented by reference TRBV7-2 and TRBJ2-3, the full variable domain reads GAGVSQSPSNKVTEKGKDVELRCDPISGHTALYWYRQSLGQGLEFLIYFQGNSAPDKSGLPSDRFSAERTGGSVSTLTIQRTQQEDSAVYLCASSLRPAGEVEDTQYFGPGTRLTVL.

The rearrangement joins TRBV12-3 or TRBV12-4 to TRBJ1-6; unclear D gene. This CDR3 is 15 amino acids long. V was trimmed by 1 base and J by 10 bases, leaving 14 bases between them. CDR3 protein: CASSLGYGPRSPLHF. CDR3 nucleotides: TGTGCCAGCAGTTTAGGTTATGGGCCTAGGTCACCCCTCCACTTT.

The chain combines TRBV28 with TRBJ2-1; D is uncertain. V was pared by 6 bases and J by 8 bases, with 11 bases between. The CDR3 is made up of 12 amino acids. Germline CDR1 reads MDHEN; CDR2 reads SYDVKM. The CDR3 region has the DNA TGTGCCAGCAGATCTCTGAGTGATGAGCAGTTCTTC. The encoded protein is CASRSLSDEQFF.

The chain carries TRBV29-1 and TRBJ1-2; 7 positions agree with TRBD1. The CDR3 is 12 amino acids. After removal of 7 bases from V and 7 bases from J, the junction contained 9 bases not matched to a gene. Germline V lookup: CDR1 SQVTM, CDR2 ANQGSEA. In DNA, the CDR3 is TGCAGCGGGGCCGGGACAGCTGGTGGCTACACCTTC. Residues: CSGAGTAGGYTF.

The sample holds one count of this clonotype. The chain has TRBV4-1 and TRBJ2-1; either TRBD1 or TRBD2 may supply D (5 bases each). Per germline, CDR1 MGHRA and CDR2 YSYEKL. CDR3 length: 18 amino acids. Trimming removed 7 bases from V and 0 bases from J, with 22 bases in between. CDR3 residues: CASTTNPLPGASYNEQFF. For the CDR3, the DNA is TGCGCCAGCACCACAAATCCCCTCCCCGGGGCCTCCTACAATGAGCAGTTCTTC.

This clonotype appeared a few times. This rearrangement joins TRBV7-6 to TRBJ2-1, with D hard to call. Between the trimmed V and J ends, which lost 5 bases and 5 bases, there was a span of 10 bases. The CDR3 spans 13 residues. Germline V gene data show CDR1 as SGHVS and CDR2 as FNYEAQ. CDR3 sequence reads: CASSLEVDNEQFF. Here the CDR3 DNA reads TGTGCCAGCAGCCTCGAAGTTGACAATGAGCAGTTCTTC.

This chain links TRBV19 with TRBJ2-3, with TRBD2 identical over 10 bases. Germline trimming cut 6 bases from V and 3 bases from J; bases unmatched to any gene: 6. The germline CDR1 and CDR2 sequences are LNHDA and SQIVND (reference sequence). The CDR3 length is 15 residues. The CDR3 region has the DNA TGTGCCAGTAGAGGCCTAGCGGGAGAGACAGATACGCAGTATTTT. Encoded protein: CASRGLAGETDTQYF.

The table lists this clonotype with a few counts. The chain employs TRBV10-2 and TRBJ1-6, with D possibly TRBD1 on 5 matching bases. The CDR3 totals 16 residues. Trimming left V 3 bases short and J 0 bases short, with 9 bases between. Germline V gene data show CDR1 as WSHSY and CDR2 as SAAADI. CDR3 DNA sequence: TGCGCCAGCAGTGACCCCGGGGGCTCCTATAATTCACCCCTCCACTTT. Protein product: CASSDPGGSYNSPLHF.

Turning to this clonotype: The junction shows a germline mismatch at one end, possibly a read error. The chain is built from TRBV6-1 and TRBJ2-3, with D tentatively TRBD2 (5 bases). The CDR3 runs to 19 residues. Per germline, CDR1 MNHNS and CDR2 SASEGT. The DNA for the CDR3 is TGTGCCAGCCTTCGGAACCGTCAAACTGTTTCCCCTAGCACAGATACGAAGTATTTT. It translates to CASLRNRQTVSPSTDTKYF.

The chain combines TRBV4-1 with TRBJ1-6; 9 bases align to TRBD1. The CDR3 length is 15 residues. The V segment lost 3 bases and the J segment 9 bases; nucleotides outside the gene matches: 6. From germline, CDR1 is MGHRA and CDR2 YSYEKL. Here the CDR3 reads CASSHLDRGSSPLHF. The CDR3 coding sequence is TGCGCCAGCAGCCACCTCGACAGGGGGAGTTCACCCCTCCACTTT.

V usage is TRBV30 and J usage is TRBJ2-1; 7 bases are shared with TRBD2. This CDR3 spans 16 amino acids. Germline V gene data show CDR1 as GTSNPN and CDR2 as SVGIG (reference sequence). Trimming cost V 0 bases and J 2 bases; bases outside gene matches: 7. This CDR3 is CAWSVRGRETYNEQFF. The CDR3 DNA sequence: TGTGCCTGGAGTGTACGAGGGAGGGAAACCTACAATGAGCAGTTCTTC.